The rows below give T cell receptor beta chains drawn from one sample of a study of control samples from healthy donors and cancer patients. TCRdb's table, derived via immunoSEQ multiplex PCR, lists solely in-frame clones and lacks some. Counted here are 95,000 to 150,000 clones, around nine tenths occurring once; the ten biggest clones make up 7% to 10%. Sequencing was carried out using blood. These TCRs come from a man aged 35-49 years in good health. CDR3s include the opening cysteine and the closing phenylalanine or tryptophan. A D gene is named only where the DNA matches it firmly. The size entry is marked missing in some rows and otherwise reads once, few, many or a size class.

v_call	d_call	j_call	clone_size	cdr3_aa	cdr3_nt
TRBV12-3/TRBV12-4	NA	TRBJ1-1	NA	CASSRGDTEAFF	TGTGCCAGCAGCCGGGGGGACACTGAAGCTTTCTTT
TRBV24-1	NA	TRBJ1-1	NA	CATSERDFEAFF	TGTGCCACCAGTGAACGGGATTTTGAAGCTTTCTTT
TRBV11-3	NA	TRBJ2-5	NA	CASSLAGVGLETQYF	TGTGCCAGCAGCTTAGCAGGGGTGGGGCTGGAGACCCAGTACTTC
TRBV7-2	TRBD2	TRBJ2-1	once	CASSLPGLAGDQFF	TGTGCCAGCAGCTTACCGGGACTAGCGGGGGACCAGTTCTTC
TRBV6-5	TRBD1	TRBJ2-6	NA	CASRTGGSGANVLTF	TGTGCCAGCAGGACAGGGGGCTCTGGGGCCAACGTCCTGACTTTC
TRBV4-1	TRBD1	TRBJ2-2	NA	CASSHPRDRVFTGELFF	TGCGCCAGCAGCCATCCGAGGGACAGGGTGTTCACCGGGGAGCTGTTTTTT
TRBV24-1	TRBD2	TRBJ2-1	NA	CATSDRGTSHEQFF	TGTGCCACCAGTGACCGAGGGACTAGTCATGAGCAGTTCTTC
TRBV4-3	TRBD2	TRBJ2-3	NA	CASSRRTSVMADTQYF	TGCGCCAGCAGCCGTCGGACTAGCGTGATGGCAGATACGCAGTATTTT
TRBV9	NA	TRBJ2-5	NA	CASSVLGTGFETQYF	TGTGCCAGCAGCGTATTGGGCACGGGATTTGAGACCCAGTACTTC
TRBV18	TRBD2	TRBJ2-1	NA	CASSLYSGGVNEQFF	TGTGCCAGCTCACTCTACAGCGGGGGGGTCAATGAGCAGTTCTTC
TRBV6-2/TRBV6-3	NA	TRBJ2-1	NA	CASSYVESSYNEQFF	TGTGCCAGCAGTTACGTGGAGAGCTCCTACAATGAGCAGTTCTTC
TRBV5-1	TRBD1	TRBJ1-3	NA	CASSWGGDSSGNTIYF	TGCGCCAGCAGCTGGGGAGGGGACAGCTCTGGAAACACCATATATTTT
TRBV5-1	TRBD2	TRBJ2-5	NA	CASSLTAGGIRDTQYF	TGCGCCAGCAGCTTGACTGCGGGGGGGATAAGAGATACCCAGTACTTC
TRBV4-3	NA	TRBJ1-4	once	CASSQGQEKLFF	TGCGCCAGCAGCCAAGGCCAGGAAAAACTGTTTTTT
TRBV6-5	NA	TRBJ1-5	NA	CASSSGRRQPQHF	TGTGCCAGCAGTTCGGGCAGGCGACAGCCCCAGCATTTT